This T cell receptor (beta chain) was documented in a study of PD-L1 blockade in urothelial cancer. Study overall: Reported median T cell count for blood samples was around 150,000.

Details on this clone: As yet, its antigen is unknown.

Trimming stripped 4 bases from V and 4 bases from J, with 10 bases between. The CDR3 is 13 residues long. Per the germline V gene, CDR1 is MDHEN and CDR2 is SYDVKM. The authors spiked synthetic TCR analog templates into each PCR. Some clones are missing from TCRdb's copy, which holds only in-frame ones; the method was immunoSEQ multiplex PCR. The sample yields 40,000 to 60,000 clones, 75% to 85% seen once. Documented time point: pretreatment peripheral blood. General study points: Tumor-linked clones in blood grew more by 3 weeks in durable-benefit patients.

The material was PBMCs, obtained around atezolizumab (anti-PD-L1) treatment. The V and J genes are TRBV28 and TRBJ2-5; D may be TRBD1 (5 bases). The sequence was obtained from a man in his 70s with urothelial cancer. CDR3 amino acids: CASSSGWGETQYF. The CDR3 region has the DNA TGTGCCAGCAGTTCAGGGTGGGGAGAGACCCAGTACTTC.